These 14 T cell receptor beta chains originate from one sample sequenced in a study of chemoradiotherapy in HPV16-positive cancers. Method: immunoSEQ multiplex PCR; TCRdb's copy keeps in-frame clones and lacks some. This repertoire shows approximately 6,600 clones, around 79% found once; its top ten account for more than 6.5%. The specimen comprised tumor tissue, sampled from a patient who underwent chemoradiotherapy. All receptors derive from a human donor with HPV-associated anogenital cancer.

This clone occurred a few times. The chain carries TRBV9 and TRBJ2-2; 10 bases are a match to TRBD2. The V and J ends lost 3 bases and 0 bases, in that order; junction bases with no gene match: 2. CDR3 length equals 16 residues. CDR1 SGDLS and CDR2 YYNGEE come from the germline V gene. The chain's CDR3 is CASSDSGGPNTGELFF. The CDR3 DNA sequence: TGTGCCAGCAGCGATAGCGGGGGGCCGAACACCGGGGAGCTGTTTTTT. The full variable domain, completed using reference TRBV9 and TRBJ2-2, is DSGVTQTPKHLITATGQRVTLRCSPRSGDLSVYWYQQSLDQGLQFLIQYYNGEERAKGNILERFSAQQFPDLHSELNLSSLELGDSALYFCASSDSGGPNTGELFFGEGSRLTVL.

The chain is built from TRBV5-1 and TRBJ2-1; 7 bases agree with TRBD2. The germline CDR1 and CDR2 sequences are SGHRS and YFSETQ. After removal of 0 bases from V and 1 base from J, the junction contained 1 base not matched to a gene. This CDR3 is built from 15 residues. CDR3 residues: CASSLELASYNEQFF. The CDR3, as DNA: TGCGCCAGCAGCTTGGAACTAGCGTCCTACAATGAGCAGTTCTTC.

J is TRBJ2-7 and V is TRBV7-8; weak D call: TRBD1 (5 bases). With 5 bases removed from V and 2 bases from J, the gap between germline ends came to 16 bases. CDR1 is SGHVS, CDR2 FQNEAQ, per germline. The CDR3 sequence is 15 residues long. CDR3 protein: CASSKAAGWTYEQYF. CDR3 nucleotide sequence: TGTGCCAGCAGCAAAGCTGCAGGGTGGACCTACGAGCAGTACTTC.

CDR3 residues: CASSLQGGADTQYF. The CDR3 coding sequence is TGTGCCAGCAGCTTGCAGGGGGGGGCGGATACGCAGTATTTT. The chain recombines TRBV7-3 with TRBJ2-3, with D perhaps given as TRBD1 or TRBD2 (7 bases each). This CDR3 comprises 14 residues. Per the germline V gene, CDR1 is SGHTA and CDR2 is FQGTGA. V was clipped by 3 bases and J by 6 bases, with 13 bases between them.

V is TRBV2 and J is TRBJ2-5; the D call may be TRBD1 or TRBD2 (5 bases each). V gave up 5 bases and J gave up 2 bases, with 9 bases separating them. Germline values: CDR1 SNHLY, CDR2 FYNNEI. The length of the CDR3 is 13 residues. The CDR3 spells CASSRDGQETQYF. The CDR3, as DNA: TGTGCCAGCAGTCGGGACGGGCAAGAGACCCAGTACTTC.

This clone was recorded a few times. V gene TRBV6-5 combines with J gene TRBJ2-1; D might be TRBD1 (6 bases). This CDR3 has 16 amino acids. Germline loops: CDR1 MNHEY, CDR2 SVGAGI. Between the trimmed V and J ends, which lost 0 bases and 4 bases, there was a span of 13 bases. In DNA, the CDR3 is TGTGCCAGCAGTTACTCGAGGGAACAGGGATACAATGAGCAGTTCTTC. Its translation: CASSYSREQGYNEQFF.

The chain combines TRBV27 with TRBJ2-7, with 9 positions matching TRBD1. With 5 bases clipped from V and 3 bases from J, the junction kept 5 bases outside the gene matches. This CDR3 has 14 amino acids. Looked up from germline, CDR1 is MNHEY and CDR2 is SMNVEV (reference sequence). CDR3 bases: TGTGCCAGCAGTGAGACAGGGGGATTCTACGAGCAGTACTTC. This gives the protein CASSETGGFYEQYF.

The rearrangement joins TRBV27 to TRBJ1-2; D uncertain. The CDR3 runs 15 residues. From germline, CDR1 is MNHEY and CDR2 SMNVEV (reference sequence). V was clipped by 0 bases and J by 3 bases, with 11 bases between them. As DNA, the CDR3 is TGTGCCAGCAGTTTATCCGGCAGATCCTACTATGGCTACACCTTC. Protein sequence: CASSLSGRSYYGYTF.

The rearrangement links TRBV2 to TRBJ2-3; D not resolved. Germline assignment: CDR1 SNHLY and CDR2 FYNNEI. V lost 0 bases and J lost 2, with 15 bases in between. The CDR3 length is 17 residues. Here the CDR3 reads CASSEAAVLIITDTQYF. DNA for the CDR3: TGTGCCAGCAGTGAAGCAGCAGTCCTTATAATCACAGATACGCAGTATTTT.

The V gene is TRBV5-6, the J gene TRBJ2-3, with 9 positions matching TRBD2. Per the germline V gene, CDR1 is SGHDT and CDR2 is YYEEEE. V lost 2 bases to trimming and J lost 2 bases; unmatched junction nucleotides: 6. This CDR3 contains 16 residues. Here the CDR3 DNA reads TGTGCCAGCAGCTTACTTAGCGGGGGATCCACAGATACGCAGTATTTT. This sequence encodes CASSLLSGGSTDTQYF.

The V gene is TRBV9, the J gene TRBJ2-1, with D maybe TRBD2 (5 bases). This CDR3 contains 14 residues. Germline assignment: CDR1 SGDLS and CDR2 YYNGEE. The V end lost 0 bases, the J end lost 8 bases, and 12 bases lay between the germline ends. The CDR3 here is CASSVALAQDEQFF. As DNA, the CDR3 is TGTGCCAGCAGCGTAGCCCTAGCTCAGGATGAGCAGTTCTTC.

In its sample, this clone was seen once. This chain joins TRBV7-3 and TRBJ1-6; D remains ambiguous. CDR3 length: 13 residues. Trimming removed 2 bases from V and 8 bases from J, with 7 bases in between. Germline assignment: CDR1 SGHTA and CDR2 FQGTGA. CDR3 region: CASSLEADSPLHF. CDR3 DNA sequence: TGTGCCAGCAGCTTAGAGGCAGATTCACCCCTCCACTTT.

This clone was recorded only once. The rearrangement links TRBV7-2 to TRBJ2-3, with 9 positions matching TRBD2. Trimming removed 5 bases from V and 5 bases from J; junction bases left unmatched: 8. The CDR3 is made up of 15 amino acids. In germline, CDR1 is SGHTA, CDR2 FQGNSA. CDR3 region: CASSPSAGGEDTQYF. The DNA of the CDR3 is TGTGCCAGCAGCCCCTCAGCGGGGGGAGAAGATACGCAGTATTTT.

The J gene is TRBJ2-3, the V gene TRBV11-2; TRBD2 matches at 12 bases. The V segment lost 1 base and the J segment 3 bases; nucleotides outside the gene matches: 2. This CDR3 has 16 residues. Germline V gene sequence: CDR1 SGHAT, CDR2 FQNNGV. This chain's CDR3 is CASSLVLAGGTDTQYF. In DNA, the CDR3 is TGTGCCAGCAGCTTAGTTCTAGCGGGGGGGACAGATACGCAGTATTTT.